Listed below are T cell receptor beta chains from one sample, sequenced in a study of control samples from healthy donors and cancer patients. Only in-frame clones appear in the TCRdb table, and some are missing; sequencing was by immunoSEQ multiplex PCR. This table holds tens of thousands of clones, approximately 90% found once. The specimen was PBMCs. The receptors come from a woman in her fifties or sixties with head and neck cancer. The CDR3 runs from the conserved cysteine through the conserved F or W. The order of the fields is CDR3 length, D gene, clone size, V gene, J gene, CDR3 DNA, CDR3 protein. D genes are given only for firm matches. Clone sizes are given selectively: once, few, many, or a class where the clone is expanded.

14	TRBD2	NA	TRBV19	TRBJ2-1	TGTGCCAGTAGTATTAGGGACGGGGGGGATGAGCAGTTCTTC	CASSIRDGGDEQFF
13	TRBD1	NA	TRBV2	TRBJ2-1	TGTGCCAGCAATCCACAGGGGGGACAGCCGCAGTTCTTC	CASNPQGGQPQFF
14	NA	once	TRBV30	TRBJ1-6	TGTGCCTGGATGCCGGGACTCGAGGGGTCACCCCTCCACTTT	CAWMPGLEGSPLHF
15	NA	NA	TRBV7-9	TRBJ1-2	TGTGCCAGCAGCCCCGTCCCTGGACAGAACTATGGCTACACCTTC	CASSPVPGQNYGYTF
16	TRBD2	NA	TRBV2	TRBJ2-1	TGTGCCAGCAGGGCAGGACTAGCGGGAGGCTACAATGAGCAGTTCTTC	CASRAGLAGGYNEQFF
14	NA	NA	TRBV3-1/TRBV3-2	TRBJ1-3	TGTGCCAGCAGCGCGTCAATGGGCGGAAACACCATATATTTT	CASSASMGGNTIYF
16	NA	NA	TRBV11-2	TRBJ1-1	TGTGCCAGCAGCTGGTGGTTTAGCGGAGGGGGCACTGAAGCTTTCTTT	CASSWWFSGGGTEAFF
16	TRBD2	few	TRBV3-1/TRBV3-2	TRBJ2-2	TGTGCCAGCAGCCAACTTCGCGGGAGTTCCACCGGGGAGCTGTTTTTT	CASSQLRGSSTGELFF
15	TRBD1	NA	TRBV6-5	TRBJ2-4	TGTGCCAGCAGCAAGGGCCCGGGACAGGGGAACATTCAGTACTTC	CASSKGPGQGNIQYF
18	TRBD2	NA	TRBV4-3	TRBJ2-3	TGCGCCAGCAGCAGAGGGACTAGCGGGAGTACTAGCACAGATACGCAGTATTTT	CASSRGTSGSTSTDTQYF
13	NA	few	TRBV6-5	TRBJ1-2	TGTGCCAGCACCCTCGTGACTAACTATGGCTACACCTTC	CASTLVTNYGYTF
14	NA	NA	TRBV10-2	TRBJ1-1	TGCGCCAGCAAAGCCGCAGGGCTTGGTACTGAAGCTTTCTTT	CASKAAGLGTEAFF
13	NA	NA	TRBV12-3/TRBV12-4	TRBJ2-7	TGTGCCAGCAGTCTCGGACACCAGTACGAGCAGTACTTC	CASSLGHQYEQYF
13	NA	NA	TRBV28	TRBJ2-7	TGTGCCAGCAGTAGCACAGCTTCCTACGAGCAGTACTTC	CASSSTASYEQYF
15	TRBD2	once	TRBV2	TRBJ2-7	TGTGCCAGCAGCGGATCCGGGACTAGCGGTTTCGAGCAGTACTTC	CASSGSGTSGFEQYF
15	TRBD2	NA	TRBV7-2	TRBJ2-1	TGTGCCAGCAGGACAAATAGCGGGAGGTACAATGAGCAGTTCTTC	CASRTNSGRYNEQFF
14	NA	NA	TRBV19	TRBJ2-5	TGTGCCAGTAGTATAGGGCAGGGACAAGAGACCCAGTACTTC	CASSIGQGQETQYF
15	NA	NA	TRBV27	TRBJ2-3	TGTGCCAGCACCACCAGGACAGACTACACAGATACGCAGTATTTT	CASTTRTDYTDTQYF
15	TRBD2	NA	TRBV2	TRBJ2-1	TGTGCCAGCAGTGAATTCGCTAGCGGGAACAATGAGCAGTTCTTC	CASSEFASGNNEQFF
13	NA	NA	TRBV5-1	TRBJ1-1	TGCGCCAGCAAGGTAGGGCGCGGCACTGAAGCTTTCTTT	CASKVGRGTEAFF
14	TRBD2	NA	TRBV19	TRBJ2-7	TGTGCCAGTAGTCCTAGCGGGCAGACCTACGAGCAGTACTTC	CASSPSGQTYEQYF
17	NA	NA	TRBV4-1	TRBJ2-3	TGCGCCAGCAGCCTACAGCGGGCGGGCGGGAGCACAGATACGCAGTATTTT	CASSLQRAGGSTDTQYF
16	TRBD1	NA	TRBV10-3	TRBJ1-1	TGTGCCACAGAGACGGGACAGGGGGCTATTGGCACTGAAGCTTTCTTT	CATETGQGAIGTEAFF
15	TRBD1	NA	TRBV2	TRBJ2-1	TGTGCCAGCAGTGAAGCACGGACAGGGGGCGGTGAGCAGTTCTTC	CASSEARTGGGEQFF
17	NA	NA	TRBV3-1/TRBV3-2	TRBJ1-5	TGTGCCAGCAGCCAAGATTGGCAGGGGATAAGCAATCAGCCCCAGCATTTT	CASSQDWQGISNQPQHF
12	NA	NA	TRBV7-3	TRBJ2-7	TGTGCCAGCAGCTTCCCAGTTCGCGAGCAGTACTTC	CASSFPVREQYF
15	TRBD2	few	TRBV7-2	TRBJ2-1	TGTGCCAGCAGCCTAAGGACTAGCGGGAGTAATGAGCAGTTCTTC	CASSLRTSGSNEQFF
15	TRBD2	once	TRBV5-4	TRBJ2-7	TGTGCCAGCAGCGGGGGACTAGCGGGGGCCTACGAGCAGTACTTC	CASSGGLAGAYEQYF
14	TRBD2	NA	TRBV5-6	TRBJ2-7	TGTGCCAGCAGCCGGGAGGGCCCAACCTACGAGCAGTACTTC	CASSREGPTYEQYF
16	NA	NA	TRBV27	TRBJ1-5	TGTGCCAGCAGTCTTAGGGTGTCGGGGGTTTGGCAGCCCCAGCATTTT	CASSLRVSGVWQPQHF
12	NA	few	TRBV10-3	TRBJ1-1	TGTGCCATCAGTGGCGGGAACACTGAAGCTTTCTTT	CAISGGNTEAFF
16	NA	NA	TRBV7-3	TRBJ2-1	TGTGCCAGCAGCTCAAATGGCGGGGATACATACAATGAGCAGTTCTTC	CASSSNGGDTYNEQFF
14	NA	few	TRBV6-5	TRBJ1-5	TGTGCCAGCACCAGCCTTCAGGGGAATCAGCCCCAGCATTTT	CASTSLQGNQPQHF
13	NA	NA	TRBV11-3	TRBJ2-2	TGTGCCAGCAGCTTAGCCCACACCGGGGAGCTGTTTTTT	CASSLAHTGELFF
14	NA	NA	TRBV19	TRBJ1-5	TGTGCCAGTAGGGACCAACCAGCCGGTCAGCCCCAGCATTTT	CASRDQPAGQPQHF
16	NA	NA	TRBV5-4	TRBJ2-1	TGTGCCAGCAGCCCGACCGCACGCGGGGCCTACAATGAGCAGTTCTTC	CASSPTARGAYNEQFF
15	TRBD2	NA	TRBV5-1	TRBJ2-1	TGCGCCAGCAGCTTGACTAGCGGGTATTACAATGAGCAGTTCTTC	CASSLTSGYYNEQFF
15	NA	NA	TRBV3-1/TRBV3-2	TRBJ1-2	TGTGCCAGCAGCCTCGGATTATCCCAGGGCTATGGCTACACCTTC	CASSLGLSQGYGYTF
17	NA	NA	TRBV4-2	TRBJ2-3	TGTGCCAGCAGCCAAGACTATTGGCGGGGAGGTTCAGATACGCAGTATTTT	CASSQDYWRGGSDTQYF
15	NA	NA	TRBV29-1	TRBJ2-3	TGCAGCGTTGAAGACACAGTTTTTGGGGCAGATACGCAGTATTTT	CSVEDTVFGADTQYF
15	NA	NA	TRBV10-1	TRBJ2-3	TGCGCCAGCAGTGAGGGGACGGAACACAGCGATACGCAGTATTTT	CASSEGTEHSDTQYF
15	NA	NA	TRBV2	TRBJ1-3	TGTGCCAGCAGAGTGACAGCCAGCTCTGGAAACACCATATATTTT	CASRVTASSGNTIYF
13	NA	once	TRBV19	TRBJ1-5	TGTGCCAGTAGTACCTCCTGGGGGACGCCCCAGCATTTT	CASSTSWGTPQHF
12	NA	NA	TRBV2	TRBJ2-5	TGTGCCAGCAGTCTAGGTTTTGGGACCCAGTACTTC	CASSLGFGTQYF
16	TRBD1	NA	TRBV3-1/TRBV3-2	TRBJ1-4	TGTGCCAGCAGCCGAAAGACAGGGGGCTTGAATGAAAAACTGTTTTTT	CASSRKTGGLNEKLFF
18	NA	NA	TRBV5-1	TRBJ1-1	TGCGCCAGCAGCTTCCTCCCAGAGTACAGGGTCCGGAACACTGAAGCTTTCTTT	CASSFLPEYRVRNTEAFF
16	TRBD1	NA	TRBV6-2/TRBV6-3	TRBJ1-6	TGTGCCAGCAGTTACGGTATCGGGACAGGGTTTTCACCCCTCCACTTT	CASSYGIGTGFSPLHF
13	NA	NA	TRBV14	TRBJ2-7	TGTGCCAGCAGCCAAGACGTCTGGAGCGAGCAGTACTTC	CASSQDVWSEQYF
13	NA	NA	TRBV13	TRBJ2-3	TGTGCCAGCAGCTTAGATAGGGAAGATACGCAGTATTTT	CASSLDREDTQYF
14	NA	NA	TRBV30	TRBJ1-5	TGTGCCCTCTCTTATGCTACCTCTCTCCGACCCCAGCATTTT	CALSYATSLRPQHF
13	NA	NA	TRBV5-1	TRBJ1-1	TGCGCCAGCAGGGAAGGGGTAAACACTGAAGCTTTCTTT	CASREGVNTEAFF
15	NA	NA	TRBV20-1	TRBJ1-1	TGCAGTGCTAGTAGGCTGGGGTTCCCGAACACTGAAGCTTTCTTT	CSASRLGFPNTEAFF
18	TRBD1	NA	TRBV5-4	TRBJ2-6	TGTGCCAGCAGCTGGGGACAGGTGCTAAGCTCTGGGGCCAACGTCCTGACTTTC	CASSWGQVLSSGANVLTF
13	NA	NA	TRBV19	TRBJ2-7	TGTGCCAGTAGTATGATGGCTGGCGGGGAGCAGTACTTC	CASSMMAGGEQYF
12	NA	NA	TRBV3-1/TRBV3-2	TRBJ1-5	TGTGCCAGCAGTCTAAGCAATCAGCCCCAGCATTTT	CASSLSNQPQHF
14	NA	once	TRBV5-1	TRBJ2-1	TGCGCCAGCAAGGTTCAGGGGCTCAACAATGAGCAGTTCTTC	CASKVQGLNNEQFF
16	TRBD2	NA	TRBV7-9	TRBJ2-3	TGTGCCAGCAGCTTAGGGGGACTAGCGGACACAGATACGCAGTATTTT	CASSLGGLADTDTQYF